This is a list of T cell receptor beta chains from one sample in a study of blood T cell repertoires in COVID-19. Sequencing was performed with immunoSEQ multiplex PCR; in TCRdb, only in-frame clones are kept and a portion is missing. The table has about 300,000 clones, about nine tenths seen once. Sequencing was performed on PBMCs or T cells enriched from blood (not recorded which). These receptors were collected from a man younger than 40 who had recovered from COVID-19. Each CDR3 is given without its conserved first and last residue.

V,J,CDR3
TRBV7-2,TRBJ2-3,ASSLLVSLTDTQY
TRBV4-1,TRBJ2-7,ASSQLPGDFYEQY
TRBV10-2,TRBJ2-3,ASSDGGHLHTDTQY
TRBV5-4,TRBJ1-2,ASRNPPGEGGYT
TRBV5-1,TRBJ2-5,ASSPGSGVQETQY
TRBV28,TRBJ2-1,ASSTGTGSNNEQF
TRBV18,TRBJ1-1,ASSPQGLNTEAF
TRBV6-6,TRBJ2-5,ASSYSRSIAETQY
TRBV19,TRBJ2-3,ASSIPSAASTDTQY
TRBV7-8,TRBJ1-3,ASSPIGRRRSGTGNTIY
TRBV28,TRBJ2-7,ASSQGGNEQY
TRBV18,TRBJ1-2,ASSPNVLGADGYT
TRBV21-1,TRBJ1-2,ASSKLQNTNYGYT
TRBV5-5,TRBJ2-7,ASSRQEYEQY
TRBV28,TRBJ1-6,ASSSPTGSSYNSPLH
TRBV4-1,TRBJ2-3,ASSHVKGSDTQY
TRBV6-5,TRBJ1-4,ASSWTGGSNEKLF
TRBV18,TRBJ1-3,ASSPVFPGEWSGNTIY
TRBV6-4,TRBJ1-1,ASRPREVRNTEAF
TRBV3-1/TRBV3-2,TRBJ2-3,ASSHPTSGFTDTQY
TRBV20-1,TRBJ2-2,SASGRGSTGELF
TRBV4-2,TRBJ2-3,ASTQRTTAFTDTQY
TRBV6-5,TRBJ2-7,ASSLRTGAAYEQY
TRBV6-5,TRBJ1-2,ASGDELGVGNT
TRBV7-2,TRBJ2-1,ASSLQGAWGEQF
TRBV12-5,TRBJ1-1,ASALTLTEAF
TRBV28,TRBJ2-3,ASSLLAGGQAGYTQY
TRBV19,TRBJ1-5,ASRGQGRGLHQPQH
TRBV18,TRBJ2-1,ASSPSPRAGDEQF
TRBV20-1,TRBJ2-7,SASLDRKGVYEQY
TRBV7-9,TRBJ1-4,ASSLAVARETNEKLF
TRBV4-1,TRBJ1-3,ASSQGGGSGNTIY
TRBV2,TRBJ2-3,ASSGDYRSTDTQY